Listed here are 5 T cell receptor beta chains from one sample, sequenced in a study of beta chain features in type 1 diabetes. The whole isolated RNA underwent reverse transcription, so sequencing captured expressed TCRB transcripts. Method: immunoSEQ multiplex PCR; TCRdb's copy keeps in-frame clones and lacks some. The table records 350,000 to 450,000 clones, approximately 15% of them present only once. The sequenced sample was naive CD4+ T cells from blood. The receptor source for this set is a man aged 25 to 40 in good health.

This clone was found a few times. The CDR3 region has the DNA TGTGCCACCAGCAGAGATGAGGGTGGCTATGGCTACACCTTC. Translation: CATSRDEGGYGYTF. The chain has TRBV15 and TRBJ1-2; no clear D gene. Germline V gene data show CDR1 as LNHNV and CDR2 as YYDKDF (reference sequence). This CDR3 comprises 14 residues. Trimming removed 0 bases at V and 4 bases at J, with 9 bases between. Based on the CDR3 plus reference TRBV15 and TRBJ1-2, the full variable domain is DAMVIQNPRYQVTQFGKPVTLSCSQTLNHNVMYWYQQKSSQAPKLLFHYYDKDFNNEADTPDNFQSRRPNTSFCFLDIRSPGLGDTAMYLCATSRDEGGYGYTFGSGTRLTVV.

The V and J genes are TRBV2 and TRBJ1-4; 7 bases fit TRBD1. The CDR3 sequence is 14 residues long. With 6 bases clipped from V and 8 bases from J, the junction kept 9 bases outside the gene matches. Looked up from germline, CDR1 is SNHLY and CDR2 is FYNNEI. The CDR3 region is CASSEGQTIEKLFF. CDR3 nucleotides: TGTGCCAGCAGCGAGGGACAGACGATAGAAAAACTGTTTTTT.

This clone was seen only a few times. As DNA, the CDR3 is TGTGCCATCAGTGAAGGTTTACAAGAGACCCAGTACTTC. Encoded protein: CAISEGLQETQYF. This chain joins TRBV10-3 and TRBJ2-5; the D is unclear. Trimming removed 3 bases from V and 2 bases from J, with 7 bases in between. CDR1 and CDR2 from the germline V gene are ENHRY and SYGVKD. This CDR3 has 13 amino acids.

A few counts support this clone. The chain joins TRBV9 to TRBJ1-2; weak D call: TRBD1 (6 bases). The CDR3 is made up of 14 amino acids. With 4 bases removed from V and 7 bases from J, the gap between germline ends came to 17 bases. The germline V gene encodes CDR1 SGDLS and CDR2 YYNGEE. CDR3 in amino acids: CASSKTDSVLGYTF. CDR3 coding DNA: TGTGCCAGCAGCAAAACGGACAGCGTACTTGGCTACACCTTC.

Comment on this clone: Its ends do not fully match the called genes, so a read error is possible. The rearrangement links TRBV20-1 to TRBJ1-2; D ambiguous. Germline assignment: CDR1 DFQATT and CDR2 SNEGSKA (reference sequence). CDR3 length: 11 amino acids. DNA for the CDR3: TGCGGTGCTAAAAAAGGTGGTGGCTACACCTTC. It specifies CGAKKGGGYTF.